This T cell receptor (beta chain) emerged from a study of blood T cell repertoires in COVID-19. As for the study in general: The study drew acute and convalescent COVID-19 samples from the United States, Italy and Spain. PBMCs, B-cell-depleted T cells, or T cells were the source of the cDNA or gDNA that made up the material.

In the original workflow: Reference gene primers were amplified, and this amplification served to estimate nucleated cell counts. Sequencing used immunoSEQ multiplex PCR; TCRdb keeps in-frame clones, though not all of them. The V and J calls and clone size are taken from that table; D and trimming were inferred from the DNA. The sample has 70,000 to 95,000 clones; just over 90% are singletons. The CDR3 extends over 12 amino acids. CDR1 and CDR2 (germline): SEHNR, FQNEAQ (reference sequence). The ends were cut back, 5 bases at V and 1 base at J, with 5 bases in the middle. This TCR was sampled from a woman between 50 and 59 years old in a cohort sampled during active COVID-19. This sequence joins TRBV7-9 and TRBJ1-1; D remains ambiguous. Sequencing was done on a sample of peripheral blood. CDR3 DNA: TGTGCCAGCAGCCCCCAGAACACTGAAGCTTTCTTT. Its protein is CASSPQNTEAFF.